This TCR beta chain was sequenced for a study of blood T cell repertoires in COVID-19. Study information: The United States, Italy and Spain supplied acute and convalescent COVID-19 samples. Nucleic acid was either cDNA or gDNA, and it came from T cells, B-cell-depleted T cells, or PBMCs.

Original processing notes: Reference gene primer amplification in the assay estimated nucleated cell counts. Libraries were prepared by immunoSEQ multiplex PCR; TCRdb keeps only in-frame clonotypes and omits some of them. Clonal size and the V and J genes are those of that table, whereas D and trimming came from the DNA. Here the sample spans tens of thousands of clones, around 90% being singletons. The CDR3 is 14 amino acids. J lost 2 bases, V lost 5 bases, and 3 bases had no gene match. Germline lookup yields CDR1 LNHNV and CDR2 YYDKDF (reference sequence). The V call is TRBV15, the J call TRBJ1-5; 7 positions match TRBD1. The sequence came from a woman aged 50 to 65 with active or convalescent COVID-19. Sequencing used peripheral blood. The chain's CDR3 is CATSSDRGNQPQHF. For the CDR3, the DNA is TGTGCCACCAGCTCCGACAGGGGCAATCAGCCCCAGCATTTT.